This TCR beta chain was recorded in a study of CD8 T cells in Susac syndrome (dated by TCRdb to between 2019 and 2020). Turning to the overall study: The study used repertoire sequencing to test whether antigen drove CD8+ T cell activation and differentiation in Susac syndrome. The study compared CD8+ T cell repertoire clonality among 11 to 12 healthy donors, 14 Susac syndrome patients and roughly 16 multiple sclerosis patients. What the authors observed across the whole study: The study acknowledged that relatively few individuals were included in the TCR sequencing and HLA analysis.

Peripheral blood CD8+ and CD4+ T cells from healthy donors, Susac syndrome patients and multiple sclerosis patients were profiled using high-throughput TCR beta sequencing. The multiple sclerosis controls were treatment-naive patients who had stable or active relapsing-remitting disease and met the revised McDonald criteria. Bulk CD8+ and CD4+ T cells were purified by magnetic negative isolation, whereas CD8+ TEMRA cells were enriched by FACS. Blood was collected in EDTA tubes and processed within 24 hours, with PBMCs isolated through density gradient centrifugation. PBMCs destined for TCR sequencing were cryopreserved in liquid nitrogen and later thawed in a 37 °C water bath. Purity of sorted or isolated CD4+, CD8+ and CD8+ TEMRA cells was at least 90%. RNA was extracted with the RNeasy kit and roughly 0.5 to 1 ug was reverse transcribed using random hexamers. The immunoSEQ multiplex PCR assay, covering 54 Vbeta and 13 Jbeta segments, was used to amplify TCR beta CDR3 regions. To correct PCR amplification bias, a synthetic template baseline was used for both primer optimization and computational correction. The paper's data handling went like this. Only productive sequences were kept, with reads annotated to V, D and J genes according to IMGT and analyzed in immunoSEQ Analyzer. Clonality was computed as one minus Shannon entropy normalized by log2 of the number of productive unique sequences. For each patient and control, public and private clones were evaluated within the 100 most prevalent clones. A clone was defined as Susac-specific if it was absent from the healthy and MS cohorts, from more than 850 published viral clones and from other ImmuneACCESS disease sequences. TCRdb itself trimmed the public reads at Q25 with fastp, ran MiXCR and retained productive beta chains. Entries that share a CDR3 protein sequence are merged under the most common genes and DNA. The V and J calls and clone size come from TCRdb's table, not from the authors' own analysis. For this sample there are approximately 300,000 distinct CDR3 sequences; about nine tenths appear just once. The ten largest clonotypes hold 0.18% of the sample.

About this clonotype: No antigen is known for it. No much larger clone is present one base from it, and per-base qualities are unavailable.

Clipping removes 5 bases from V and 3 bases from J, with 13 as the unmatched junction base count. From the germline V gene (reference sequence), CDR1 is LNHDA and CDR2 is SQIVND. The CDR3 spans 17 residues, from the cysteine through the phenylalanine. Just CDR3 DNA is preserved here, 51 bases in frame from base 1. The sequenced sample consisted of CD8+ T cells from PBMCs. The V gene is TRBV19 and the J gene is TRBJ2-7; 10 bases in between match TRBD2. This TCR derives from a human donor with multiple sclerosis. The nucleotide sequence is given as TGTGCCAGTAGTGTGCTAGCGGGAGAAGTTCGCAACTACGAGCAGTACTTC. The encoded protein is CASSVLAGEVRNYEQYF.